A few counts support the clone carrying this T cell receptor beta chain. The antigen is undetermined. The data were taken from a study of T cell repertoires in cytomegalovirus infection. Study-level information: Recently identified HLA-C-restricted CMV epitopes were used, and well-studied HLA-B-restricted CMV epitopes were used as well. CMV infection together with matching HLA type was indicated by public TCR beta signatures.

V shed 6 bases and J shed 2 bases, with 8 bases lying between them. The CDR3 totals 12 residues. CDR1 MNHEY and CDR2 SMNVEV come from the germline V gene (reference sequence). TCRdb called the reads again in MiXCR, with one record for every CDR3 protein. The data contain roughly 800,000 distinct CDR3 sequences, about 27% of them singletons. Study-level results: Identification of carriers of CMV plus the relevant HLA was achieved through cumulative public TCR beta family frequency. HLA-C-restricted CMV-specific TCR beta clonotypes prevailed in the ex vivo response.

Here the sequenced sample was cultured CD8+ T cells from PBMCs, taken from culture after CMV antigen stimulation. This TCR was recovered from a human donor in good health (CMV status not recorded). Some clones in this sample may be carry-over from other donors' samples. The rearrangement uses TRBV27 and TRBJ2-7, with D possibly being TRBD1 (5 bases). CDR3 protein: CASRDNTYEQYF. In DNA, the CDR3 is TGTGCCAGCAGGGACAATACCTACGAGCAGTACTTC.